The subject of this entry is one T cell receptor (beta chain). V gave up 6 bases and J gave up 5 bases; unmatched junction bases: 6. This CDR3 has 13 amino acids. From germline, CDR1 is SEHNR and CDR2 FQNEAQ (reference sequence). This record belongs to a study of PD-L1 blockade in urothelial cancer. Time point indicated: peripheral blood 6 weeks after treatment start. Here immunoSEQ multiplex PCR was the method, and the copy in TCRdb shows in-frame clones only, minus some. The sample holds approximately 79,000 clones, approximately 90% seen once. The chain employs TRBV7-9 and TRBJ1-1, with 7 bases aligning to TRBD1. The sequences come from PBMCs, collected around atezolizumab (anti-PD-L1) treatment. The sequence came from a woman older than 75 with urothelial cancer. CDR3 residues: CASSLDRLTEAFF. The CDR3 DNA sequence: TGTGCCAGCAGTCTGGACAGGTTGACTGAAGCTTTCTTT.